The T cell receptor beta chain under discussion was sequenced for a study of sequential checkpoint blockade in melanoma. General study results and limits: Rising tumor T-cell fraction and clonality meant about 30 times likelier benefit.

Treatment: randomized to nivolumab then ipilimumab (arm A) or the reverse (arm B). This clone was seen a handful of times. Its antigen is not known. The V and J ends lost 4 bases and 8 bases respectively, with 15 bases between them. The germline gives CDR1 MDHEN, CDR2 SYDVKM. The CDR3 has 14 residues. Repertoires were generated with immunoSEQ multiplex PCR, while TCRdb's copy carries only in-frame clones and drops some. The repertoire holds 40,000 or so clones, approximately 30% seen once, with approximately 1.5% in the top ten. The J gene is TRBJ1-5, the V gene TRBV28, with D possibly TRBD1 on 5 matching bases. The sample consisted of tumor tissue (inferred from file names), taken from a patient given nivolumab and ipilimumab in sequence. The TCR sequence derives from a human donor with melanoma. CDR3 in DNA: TGTGCCAGCAGTTGGTCAGGGCGGCTGGAGCCCCAGCATTTT. It is translated as CASSWSGRLEPQHF.